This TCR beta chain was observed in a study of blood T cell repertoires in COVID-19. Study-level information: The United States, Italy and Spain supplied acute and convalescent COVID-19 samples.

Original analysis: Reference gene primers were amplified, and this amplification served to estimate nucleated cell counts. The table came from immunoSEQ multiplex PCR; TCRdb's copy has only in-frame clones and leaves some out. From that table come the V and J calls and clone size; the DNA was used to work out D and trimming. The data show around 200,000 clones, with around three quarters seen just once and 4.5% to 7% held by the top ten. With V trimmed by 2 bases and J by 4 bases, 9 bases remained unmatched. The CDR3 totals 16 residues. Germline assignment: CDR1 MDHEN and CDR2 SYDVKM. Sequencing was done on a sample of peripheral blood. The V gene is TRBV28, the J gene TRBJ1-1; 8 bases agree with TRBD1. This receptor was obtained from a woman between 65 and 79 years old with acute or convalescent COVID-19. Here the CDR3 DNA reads TGTGCCAGCAGTTTACCCAGGGGGCAAGGTGGCACTGAAGCTTTCTTT. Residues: CASSLPRGQGGTEAFF.